The entry that follows covers one T cell receptor (beta chain) sequence. Its antigen is as yet unknown. The germline V gene encodes CDR1 DFQATT and CDR2 SNEGSKA (reference sequence). The CDR3 extends over 11 amino acids. V lost 6 bases, J lost 8 bases, and 13 bases lay in between. Each donor gave approximately 9.7 milliliters of peripheral blood. Through a sample-barcoded 5' primer and a J-beta primer mix, a second PCR was run for about 6 to 11 cycles. TCRdb passed the 5' RACE reads through MiXCR, listing each CDR3 protein once. Counted here are approximately 1.5 million distinct CDR3 sequences, about 35% occurring once; the ten biggest clones make up about 10%. These data come from a study of blood T cells in healthy people across ages. Study summary: Through template switching, about one barcoded beta molecule was captured per two T cells, as measured in model experiments. General study results and limits: Older age went with lower TCR beta diversity per million T cells, in a roughly linear way.

The origin of this receptor is a woman aged 30 to 39 in good health. The sample consisted of blood. V is TRBV20-1 and J is TRBJ1-2; no clear D. The DNA for the CDR3 is TGCAGTGCAAATGACGGGCAGGGCTACACCTTC. Translated: CSANDGQGYTF.